The 23 T cell receptor beta chains presented below share a single source sample, sequenced in a study of CD8 T cells in ankylosing spondylitis. Broader study findings: What seemed typical of ankylosing spondylitis blood was a TCR beta motif built from roughly 8 highly homologous variants.

Which antigens these TCRs recognize remains unknown. Using its own MiXCR run on the 5' RACE reads, TCRdb lists one record per CDR3 protein. The sample holds over 700,000 distinct CDR3 sequences, roughly 19% seen once. Sequenced material: blood, either unsorted or a sorted T cell fraction (not recorded which). The source of these receptors is a male donor with ankylosing spondylitis.

This clonotype was observed a few times. This chain connects TRBV5-1 to TRBJ2-7, with 9 bases aligning to TRBD2. The CDR3 is 17 amino acids. In germline, CDR1 is SGHRS, CDR2 YFSETQ. V trimming: 0 bases; J trimming: 2 bases; junction bases outside the gene matches: 9. The CDR3: CASSLGLAGWETYEQYF. The CDR3 region has the DNA TGCGCCAGCAGCTTGGGCCTAGCGGGGTGGGAAACCTACGAGCAGTACTTC.

This clonotype was detected a few times. The chain carries TRBV5-1 and TRBJ2-7; D gene unclear. The germline CDR1 and CDR2 sequences are SGHRS and YFSETQ. Trimming removed 6 bases at V and 5 bases at J, with 12 bases between. The CDR3 has 12 amino acids. The CDR3 region has the DNA TGCGCCAGCAACCCACTACACGACGAGCAGTACTTC. It encodes CASNPLHDEQYF. The whole variable domain, filled in from reference TRBV5-1 and TRBJ2-7, reads KAGVTQTPRYLIKTRGQQVTLSCSPISGHRSVSWYQQTPGQGLQFLFEYFSETQRNKGNFPGRFSGRQFSNSRSEMNVSTLELGDSALYLCASNPLHDEQYFGPGTRLTVT.

This sequence joins TRBV7-9 and TRBJ2-7, with TRBD2 as a possible D gene (6 bases). The V gene's germline CDR1 is SEHNR and CDR2 FQNEAQ (reference sequence). The V gene lost 5 bases and the J gene lost 2 bases, with 13 bases spanning the gap. The CDR3 consists of 14 residues. The CDR3 nucleotides are TGTGCCAGCAGCCCCGGGAGTCCCCCCTACGAGCAGTACTTC. The encoded protein is CASSPGSPPYEQYF.

The chain combines TRBV6-1 with TRBJ2-7, with TRBD1 matching 9 bases. Per the germline V gene, CDR1 is MNHNS and CDR2 is SASEGT. Trimming took 7 bases from V and 4 from J; bases not matched to a gene: 11. This CDR3 spans 15 amino acids. The DNA for the CDR3 is TGTGCCAGCATAGAGAACGGACAGGGGCTGTACGAGCAGTACTTC. Translated, it gives CASIENGQGLYEQYF.

The chain combines TRBV29-1 with TRBJ2-5, with a possible D match to TRBD1 (5 bases). The CDR3 runs to 12 residues. Germline CDR1 is SQVTM and CDR2 is ANQGSEA. V lost 6 bases to trimming and J lost 3 bases, with 11 bases between them. The CDR3 sequence: CSVPVTEETQYF. For the CDR3, the DNA is TGCAGCGTCCCGGTGACAGAAGAGACCCAGTACTTC.

The V gene is TRBV12-3 or TRBV12-4, the J gene TRBJ2-7; 9 nucleotides line up with TRBD1. This CDR3 contains 15 residues. With 5 bases clipped from V and 7 bases from J, the junction kept 12 bases outside the gene matches. CDR3 sequence (DNA): TGTGCCAGCAGTCCCGGGACAGGGCAAGCACGAGAGCAGTACTTC. It translates to CASSPGTGQAREQYF.

This rearrangement joins TRBV12-3 or TRBV12-4 to TRBJ1-5; D is unresolved. The V end lost 5 bases, the J end lost 9 bases, and 11 bases lay between the germline ends. The CDR3 runs to 12 residues. CDR3 nucleotide sequence: TGTGCCAGCAGTCCCGATCGGAGGCCCCAGCATTTT. As protein: CASSPDRRPQHF.

There are a few counts of this clonotype. The V call is TRBV20-1, the J call TRBJ1-1; D ambiguous. The CDR3 contains 19 residues. V was cut by 0 bases and J by 1 base, with 24 bases left in between. The V gene's germline CDR1 is DFQATT and CDR2 SNEGSKA (reference sequence). CDR3 region: CSARDSGSGSRSRNTEAFF. The CDR3 region has the DNA TGCAGTGCTAGAGACAGCGGATCGGGTAGTCGTAGTAGGAACACTGAAGCTTTCTTT.

The chain joins TRBV11-2 to TRBJ2-2, with 9 positions matching TRBD1. The junction had 13 bases not matched to a gene; V was cut back by 6 bases and J by 5 bases. The CDR3 extends over 17 amino acids. Per the germline V gene, CDR1 is SGHAT and CDR2 is FQNNGV. The CDR3 is CASSKVPTGGRTGELFF. The CDR3 DNA sequence: TGTGCCAGCAGTAAAGTCCCGACAGGGGGTCGGACCGGGGAGCTGTTTTTT.

This clonotype turned up a few times. The chain employs TRBV7-6 and TRBJ1-1, with TRBD1 identical over 7 bases. Germline values: CDR1 SGHVS, CDR2 FNYEAQ. This CDR3 has 15 amino acids. J lost 3 bases, V lost 0 bases, and 4 bases had no gene match. CDR3: CASSLAGTAYTEAFF. The CDR3 DNA reads as TGTGCCAGCAGCTTAGCGGGGACAGCCTACACTGAAGCTTTCTTT.

The V call is TRBV20-1, the J call TRBJ2-5, with 7 bases aligning to TRBD1. Trimming at V came to 3 bases and at J to 6 bases, leaving 22 bases not matched to a gene. The V gene's germline CDR1 is DFQATT and CDR2 SNEGSKA (reference sequence). The length of the CDR3 is 18 residues. The CDR3 nucleotides are TGCAGTGCTAGCGTATTTCCCCCCGGGACAGAATCTTACAAGACCCAGTACTTC. Translation: CSASVFPPGTESYKTQYF.

This clonotype showed up just a few times. The rearrangement links TRBV7-8 to TRBJ2-3; TRBD2 agrees at 7 bases. The V and J ends lost 3 bases and 3 bases, in that order; junction bases with no gene match: 15. CDR1 and CDR2 (germline): SGHVS, FQNEAQ. The CDR3 covers 18 residues. The CDR3 protein is CASSFPGGWGLSTDTQYF. CDR3 sequence (DNA): TGTGCCAGCAGCTTTCCGGGAGGTTGGGGCCTCTCGACAGATACGCAGTATTTT.

This clonotype is a singleton in its sample. CDR3 nucleotide sequence: TGTGCCAGCAGTGAAAGGACTAGTGTCACCGGGGAGCTGTTTTTT. Translation: CASSERTSVTGELFF. The chain combines TRBV2 with TRBJ2-2; TRBD2 matches at 7 bases. V shed 2 bases and J 4 bases; nucleotides not matched to a gene: 4. Germline loops: CDR1 SNHLY, CDR2 FYNNEI. The CDR3 consists of 15 residues.

A few counts support this clonotype. The J gene is TRBJ2-1, the V gene TRBV12-3 or TRBV12-4, with TRBD1 identical over 8 bases. The CDR3 totals 13 residues. The trim removed 4 bases at V and 9 bases at J, leaving 5 bases unmatched. CDR3 loop: CASSWRQGIEQFF. For the CDR3, the DNA is TGTGCCAGCAGTTGGAGACAGGGGATTGAGCAGTTCTTC.

In nucleotides, the CDR3 is TGTGCCACCAGCAGAGGCGTCTCGGTAGCGGCTGACACAGATACGCAGTATTTT. Translated, it gives CATSRGVSVAADTDTQYF. V and J are TRBV15 and TRBJ2-3; the D gene is possibly TRBD2 (6 bases). The CDR3 has 18 residues. CDR1 is LNHNV, CDR2 YYDKDF, per germline (reference sequence). V lost 1 base, J lost 2 bases, and 19 bases lay in between.

This clonotype was seen only once. The gene calls are TRBV12-3 or TRBV12-4 and TRBJ2-3; 8 positions agree with TRBD2. V was pared by 5 bases and J by 6 bases, with 13 bases of the junction left unmatched. The CDR3 runs 16 residues. CDR3 bases: TGTGCCAGCAGTACCACACTAGCGGCCGTGGAGGATACGCAGTATTTT. Its translation is CASSTTLAAVEDTQYF.

This clonotype is a singleton in its sample. The V call is TRBV29-1, the J call TRBJ2-5, with D perhaps matching TRBD1 (6 bases). CDR1 is SQVTM, CDR2 ANQGSEA, per germline. The CDR3 is 14 amino acids. Trimming left V 3 bases short and J 3 bases short, with 14 bases between. The CDR3 region has the DNA TGCAGCGTTGAGCGCGGAGGACAGAAAGAGACCCAGTACTTC. Protein sequence: CSVERGGQKETQYF.

This clonotype was seen many times. The chain carries TRBV6-2 or TRBV6-3 and TRBJ1-5, with D uncertain. This CDR3 has 16 residues. The V end was cut by 6 bases, the J end by 1 base, with 16 bases between. Germline lookup yields CDR1 MNHEY and CDR2 SVGEGT. The CDR3 sequence is CASRSIWPESNQPQHF. Written as DNA, the CDR3 is TGTGCCAGCAGATCTATTTGGCCCGAGAGCAATCAGCCCCAGCATTTT.

In this sample, this clonotype turned up a few times. The chain uses TRBV2 and TRBJ1-2, with 10 bases fitting TRBD1. Germline CDR1 reads SNHLY; CDR2 reads FYNNEI. The CDR3 length is 15 residues. J gave up 1 base and V 4 bases, and 3 bases lay outside the gene matches. For the CDR3, the DNA is TGTGCCAGCAGTGGACAGGGGGCGTATAACTATGGCTACACCTTC. It specifies CASSGQGAYNYGYTF.

V is TRBV10-3 and J is TRBJ1-3; D ambiguous. Trimming shortened V by 6 bases and J by 3 bases, and 12 bases separated the two germline ends. This CDR3 comprises 14 residues. Germline CDR1 ENHRY, CDR2 SYGVKD. The CDR3 loop is CAISPGGVGNTIYF. CDR3 nucleotide sequence: TGTGCCATCAGCCCGGGTGGCGTTGGAAACACCATATATTTT.

The chain recombines TRBV29-1 with TRBJ1-2; D might be TRBD1 (6 bases). Trimming cost V 4 bases and J 8 bases, with 11 bases left between them. The CDR3 consists of 11 residues. Per germline, CDR1 SQVTM and CDR2 ANQGSEA. CDR3 loop: CSVGGGWGYTF. CDR3 DNA: TGCAGCGTTGGAGGGGGTTGGGGCTACACCTTC.

The genes are TRBV7-9 and TRBJ2-3; D may be TRBD2 (6 bases). The germline V gene encodes CDR1 SEHNR and CDR2 FQNEAQ (reference sequence). The CDR3 loop spans 16 amino acids. Trimming cost V 0 bases and J 0 bases, with 10 bases left between them. The CDR3 loop is CASSLAPGESTDTQYF. The CDR3 DNA is TGTGCCAGCAGCTTAGCGCCGGGGGAGAGCACAGATACGCAGTATTTT. Based on the CDR3 plus reference TRBV7-9 and TRBJ2-3, the full variable domain is DTGVSQNPRHKITKRGQNVTFRCDPISEHNRLYWYRQTLGQGPEFLTYFQNEAQLEKSRLLSDRFSAERPKGSFSTLEIQRTEQGDSAMYLCASSLAPGESTDTQYFGPGTRLTVL.

In nucleotides, the CDR3 is TGTGCCATCCTAGCGGAGGGGGGCCCACAAGAGACCCAGTACTTC. Translated: CAILAEGGPQETQYF. V and J are TRBV7-2 and TRBJ2-5; possible D gene TRBD2, 7 bases. Looked up from germline, CDR1 is SGHTA and CDR2 is FQGNSA. The V and J ends lost 10 bases and 2 bases respectively, with 20 bases between them. The CDR3 runs to 15 residues.